This T cell receptor beta chain originates from a study of shared clonotypes between healthy human individuals. The wider study: Samples came from a couple of female and a few male donors aged 18 to 49.

CDR3 length equals 14 residues. Germline CDR1 reads MDHEN; CDR2 reads SYDVKM. V shed 5 bases, J shed 5 bases, and the junction held 3 bases outside the gene matches. Researchers ran the assay at a deep level. Data came from immunoSEQ multiplex PCR; TCRdb stores just in-frame clones and leaves some out. The table shows approximately 1.9 million clones, with 93% occurring only once. Naive CD8 cells were CD45RO-negative, positively selected for CCR7, excluding terminally differentiated effector memory CD45RA+ cells. This receptor was identified in a man aged 18 to 29 in good health. Some clones in this sample may be carry-over from other donors' samples. Sequenced sample: naive CD8+ T cells from PBMCs. The chain couples TRBV28 to TRBJ2-3, with 11 nucleotides matching TRBD2. DNA of the CDR3: TGTGCCAGCAGTATCCTAGCGGGAGGAGATACGCAGTATTTT. It specifies CASSILAGGDTQYF.